A selection of T cell receptor beta chains follows, all from one sample in a study of Graves' ophthalmopathy and Graves' hyperthyroidism. TCRdb reprocessed the multiplex PCR reads via MiXCR and lists one record per CDR3 protein. The sample shows roughly 400,000 distinct CDR3 sequences, 15% of them seen only once. Sequenced: peripheral blood. The receptors here all came from a woman between 18 and 30 years old with stable Graves' hyperthyroidism. The CDR3 runs from the conserved cysteine through the conserved F or W. The order of the fields is D gene, J gene, V gene, clone size, CDR3 DNA, CDR3 protein. The D gene is left open where the match is weak. Clone size appears in some rows only: once, few, many, or a class for an expanded clone.

d_call: NA
j_call: TRBJ1-2
v_call: TRBV25-1
clone_size: many
cdr3_nt: TGTGCCAGCAGTGAGGAGGGGAGCGGCTACACCTTC
cdr3_aa: CASSEEGSGYTF

d_call: NA
j_call: TRBJ1-1
v_call: TRBV28
clone_size: many
cdr3_nt: TGTGCCAGCAGTTTAGCAGGTGCCACTGAAGCTTTCTTT
cdr3_aa: CASSLAGATEAFF

d_call: NA
j_call: TRBJ2-7
v_call: TRBV7-2
clone_size: NA
cdr3_nt: TGTGCCAGCAGCTATACTCTCTTCAGCCCCTACGAGCAGTACTTC
cdr3_aa: CASSYTLFSPYEQYF

d_call: NA
j_call: TRBJ2-7
v_call: TRBV29-1
clone_size: many
cdr3_nt: TGCAGCGTGCAAACAGGGAGGGGCGACGAGCAGTACTTC
cdr3_aa: CSVQTGRGDEQYF

d_call: TRBD1
j_call: TRBJ2-4
v_call: TRBV2
clone_size: many
cdr3_nt: TGTGCCAGCAGTAACACAGGGGCGGCCAAAAACATTCAGTACTTC
cdr3_aa: CASSNTGAAKNIQYF

d_call: NA
j_call: TRBJ2-7
v_call: TRBV7-9
clone_size: many
cdr3_nt: TGTGCCAGCAGCCTCGTGGCAACTCAGCAGTACTTC
cdr3_aa: CASSLVATQQYF

d_call: TRBD1
j_call: TRBJ1-2
v_call: TRBV2
clone_size: many
cdr3_nt: TGTGCCAGCAGTGCGACAGGGGGAGGCAATGGCTACACCTTC
cdr3_aa: CASSATGGGNGYTF

d_call: NA
j_call: TRBJ1-5
v_call: TRBV12-3/TRBV12-4
clone_size: NA
cdr3_nt: TGTGCCAGCAGCGGGACCGGCGGTCCTCAGCCCCAGCATTTT
cdr3_aa: CASSGTGGPQPQHF

d_call: NA
j_call: TRBJ1-2
v_call: TRBV20-1
clone_size: many
cdr3_nt: TGCAGTGCCCTCGATGATCTCAAGTTCCCCCTCTATGGCTACACCTTC
cdr3_aa: CSALDDLKFPLYGYTF

d_call: TRBD2
j_call: TRBJ2-4
v_call: TRBV7-2
clone_size: many
cdr3_nt: TGTGCCAGCAGCTTAGGCGGGGGGTTCGCCAAAAACATTCAGTACTTC
cdr3_aa: CASSLGGGFAKNIQYF

d_call: NA
j_call: TRBJ1-1
v_call: TRBV5-1
clone_size: NA
cdr3_nt: TGCGCCAGCAGAATTGGACGCCTGAACACTGAAGCTTTCTTT
cdr3_aa: CASRIGRLNTEAFF

d_call: TRBD2
j_call: TRBJ2-7
v_call: TRBV14
clone_size: NA
cdr3_nt: TGTGCCAGCAGCCCGGGAGGGGGTCGCGACGAGCAGTACTTC
cdr3_aa: CASSPGGGRDEQYF

d_call: NA
j_call: TRBJ2-7
v_call: TRBV28
clone_size: many
cdr3_nt: TGTGCCAGCAGTTTTGACAGTTCTATTACTTTTATTTTC
cdr3_aa: CASSFDSSITFIF

d_call: NA
j_call: TRBJ1-2
v_call: TRBV5-1
clone_size: many
cdr3_nt: TGCGCCAGCAGCTTATCCTTCGAAGGCCTTTTTAACTATGGCTACACCTTC
cdr3_aa: CASSLSFEGLFNYGYTF

d_call: NA
j_call: TRBJ2-5
v_call: TRBV6-2/TRBV6-3
clone_size: few
cdr3_nt: TGTGCCAGCAGTTTTGGGGGGCGCGGATATGAGACCAAGTACTTC
cdr3_aa: CASSFGGRGYETKYF

d_call: NA
j_call: TRBJ2-2
v_call: TRBV4-1
clone_size: few
cdr3_nt: TGCGCCAGCAGCCAAGAGGAAGCGGGGAACACCGGGGAGCTGTTTTTT
cdr3_aa: CASSQEEAGNTGELFF

d_call: NA
j_call: TRBJ1-1
v_call: TRBV3-1
clone_size: many
cdr3_nt: TGTGCCAGCAGCCAAGTCCCGGAGAACACTGAAGCTTTCTTT
cdr3_aa: CASSQVPENTEAFF

d_call: NA
j_call: TRBJ2-7
v_call: TRBV7-6
clone_size: many
cdr3_nt: TGTGCCAGCAGACCAATCCGAGGGGGGGAAGACTACGAGCAGTACTTC
cdr3_aa: CASRPIRGGEDYEQYF

d_call: NA
j_call: TRBJ1-5
v_call: TRBV12-3/TRBV12-4
clone_size: NA
cdr3_nt: TGTGCCAGCAGTTTAGTAGGTTTCAATCAGCCCCAGCATTTT
cdr3_aa: CASSLVGFNQPQHF

d_call: TRBD1
j_call: TRBJ2-5
v_call: TRBV6-1
clone_size: many
cdr3_nt: TGTGCCAGCAGTCGACAGGGGTTAGTGACCCAGTACTTC
cdr3_aa: CASSRQGLVTQYF

d_call: NA
j_call: TRBJ1-5
v_call: TRBV28
clone_size: many
cdr3_nt: TGTGCCAGCAGTTTCCAGGGATTTGGTCAGCCCCAGCATTTT
cdr3_aa: CASSFQGFGQPQHF

d_call: TRBD1
j_call: TRBJ2-7
v_call: TRBV5-1
clone_size: many
cdr3_nt: TGCGCCAGCAGCTCACCCAGGGGGTCGGACAGGGTCTCCTACGAGCAGTACTTC
cdr3_aa: CASSSPRGSDRVSYEQYF

d_call: NA
j_call: TRBJ1-2
v_call: TRBV27
clone_size: many
cdr3_nt: TGTGCCAGCAGCTCTATGATGGACAGCAGCTATGGCTACACCTTC
cdr3_aa: CASSSMMDSSYGYTF

d_call: TRBD1
j_call: TRBJ2-7
v_call: TRBV5-1
clone_size: many
cdr3_nt: TGCGCCAGCAGCTCAGCCCGGGACAGGGGGTACGAGCAGTACTTC
cdr3_aa: CASSSARDRGYEQYF

d_call: NA
j_call: TRBJ1-2
v_call: TRBV6-1
clone_size: many
cdr3_nt: TGTGCCAGCAGTGAAGCCGGGGAGGGCTATGGCTACACCTTC
cdr3_aa: CASSEAGEGYGYTF

d_call: NA
j_call: TRBJ1-5
v_call: TRBV6-5
clone_size: many
cdr3_nt: TGTGCCAGCAGTTCCCGGGGTATAAGCAATCAGCCCCAGCATTTT
cdr3_aa: CASSSRGISNQPQHF

d_call: NA
j_call: TRBJ1-3
v_call: TRBV12-3/TRBV12-4
clone_size: NA
cdr3_nt: TGTGCCAGCGGTCTTGCCGGGCTCCTCTCTGGAAACACCATATATTTT
cdr3_aa: CASGLAGLLSGNTIYF

d_call: NA
j_call: TRBJ1-1
v_call: TRBV5-1
clone_size: few
cdr3_nt: TGCGCCAGCAATTTTGGGGGCAAAGAACTGAACACTGAAGCTTTCTTT
cdr3_aa: CASNFGGKELNTEAFF

d_call: NA
j_call: TRBJ1-6
v_call: TRBV12-3/TRBV12-4
clone_size: NA
cdr3_nt: TGTGCCAGCAGTTACTCGAATACGGGAATAAAACCCCTCCACTTT
cdr3_aa: CASSYSNTGIKPLHF

d_call: NA
j_call: TRBJ1-1
v_call: TRBV11-2
clone_size: many
cdr3_nt: TGTGCCAGCAGCTTAGATCGGGCTCGCGCTGAAGCTTTCTTT
cdr3_aa: CASSLDRARAEAFF

d_call: NA
j_call: TRBJ2-2
v_call: TRBV19
clone_size: NA
cdr3_nt: TGTGCCAGTAGTCCAGCAGGGGTTGGCACCGGGGAGCTGTTTTTT
cdr3_aa: CASSPAGVGTGELFF

d_call: TRBD1
j_call: TRBJ2-5
v_call: TRBV12-3/TRBV12-4
clone_size: NA
cdr3_nt: TGTGCCAGCAGTACGAGACAGGGGAGAGAGACCCAGTACTTC
cdr3_aa: CASSTRQGRETQYF

d_call: NA
j_call: TRBJ1-2
v_call: TRBV29-1
clone_size: many
cdr3_nt: TGCAGCGTTGACCGACAGGCTAACTATGGCTACACCTTC
cdr3_aa: CSVDRQANYGYTF

d_call: TRBD2
j_call: TRBJ2-5
v_call: TRBV11-2
clone_size: NA
cdr3_nt: TGTGCCAGCAGCTTAGGAGGCCCTAGCGGGGGTGAGACCCAGTACTTC
cdr3_aa: CASSLGGPSGGETQYF

d_call: NA
j_call: TRBJ2-3
v_call: TRBV5-6
clone_size: NA
cdr3_nt: TGTGCCAGCAGCCCAGTAGACACAGATACGCAGTATTTT
cdr3_aa: CASSPVDTDTQYF

d_call: TRBD2
j_call: TRBJ2-4
v_call: TRBV6-1
clone_size: few
cdr3_nt: TGTGCCAGCAGGGGACTAGCGGGGCCAGAACTTGCCAAAAACATTCAGTACTTC
cdr3_aa: CASRGLAGPELAKNIQYF

d_call: TRBD1
j_call: TRBJ1-2
v_call: TRBV5-5
clone_size: few
cdr3_nt: TGTGCCAGCAGCCCACGACAGGGAGAATCCTATGGCTACACCTTC
cdr3_aa: CASSPRQGESYGYTF

d_call: NA
j_call: TRBJ2-7
v_call: TRBV6-1
clone_size: many
cdr3_nt: TGTGCCAGCAGCTTCGTTAATGACGAGCAGTACTTC
cdr3_aa: CASSFVNDEQYF

d_call: TRBD1
j_call: TRBJ1-2
v_call: TRBV5-1
clone_size: many
cdr3_nt: TGCGCCAGGACCCGCGGACAGGACTATGGCTACACCTTC
cdr3_aa: CARTRGQDYGYTF

d_call: NA
j_call: TRBJ2-2
v_call: TRBV24-1
clone_size: many
cdr3_nt: TGTGCCACCAGTGACCCCGGATCGGGAAACACCGGGGAGCTGTTTTTT
cdr3_aa: CATSDPGSGNTGELFF

d_call: NA
j_call: TRBJ1-1
v_call: TRBV11-2
clone_size: many
cdr3_nt: TGTGCCAGCAGCTTAGACGGGTGGAGGAGCACTGAAGCTTTCTTT
cdr3_aa: CASSLDGWRSTEAFF

d_call: NA
j_call: TRBJ1-1
v_call: TRBV12-3/TRBV12-4
clone_size: NA
cdr3_nt: TGTGCCGGCGGTAGGGGAACTGAAGCTTTCTTT
cdr3_aa: CAGGRGTEAFF

d_call: NA
j_call: TRBJ1-1
v_call: TRBV6-2/TRBV6-3
clone_size: many
cdr3_nt: TGTGCCAGCAGTTACTCGGACGCCAATGAAGCTTTCTTT
cdr3_aa: CASSYSDANEAFF

d_call: TRBD1
j_call: TRBJ1-1
v_call: TRBV6-2/TRBV6-3
clone_size: many
cdr3_nt: TGTGCCAGCAGTTACTTTCGGGACAGCAGTGAAGCTTTCTTT
cdr3_aa: CASSYFRDSSEAFF

d_call: TRBD1
j_call: TRBJ1-2
v_call: TRBV7-8
clone_size: many
cdr3_nt: TGTGCCAGCAGCCAAGGGACAGCCAACTATGGCTACACCTTC
cdr3_aa: CASSQGTANYGYTF

d_call: NA
j_call: TRBJ1-1
v_call: TRBV27
clone_size: many
cdr3_nt: TGTGCCAGCAGCCGAGACAGGCTGGGGACTGAAGCTTTCTTT
cdr3_aa: CASSRDRLGTEAFF

d_call: NA
j_call: TRBJ2-2
v_call: TRBV6-2/TRBV6-3
clone_size: many
cdr3_nt: TGTGCCAGCAGACCGCCCGGGATCGGGGAGCTGTTTTTT
cdr3_aa: CASRPPGIGELFF

d_call: NA
j_call: TRBJ1-3
v_call: TRBV29-1
clone_size: many
cdr3_nt: TGCAGCGTCGGTTTCTCGAGCTCTGGAAACACCATATATTTT
cdr3_aa: CSVGFSSSGNTIYF

d_call: TRBD2
j_call: TRBJ2-5
v_call: TRBV7-9
clone_size: many
cdr3_nt: TGTGCCAGCAGCTTAAGGGAGGGGATCGACCAAGAGACCCAGTACTTC
cdr3_aa: CASSLREGIDQETQYF

d_call: TRBD1
j_call: TRBJ2-5
v_call: TRBV5-1
clone_size: NA
cdr3_nt: TGCGCCAGCAGCCAGACAGGGCAAGAGACCCATTACTTC
cdr3_aa: CASSQTGQETHYF

d_call: TRBD1
j_call: TRBJ2-5
v_call: TRBV12-3/TRBV12-4
clone_size: NA
cdr3_nt: TGTGCCAGCACCTCAGACAGGGGGTTTTTGACCCAGTACTTC
cdr3_aa: CASTSDRGFLTQYF